This TCR beta chain was identified during a study of beta chain features in type 1 diabetes. Study-wide results and caveats: All four CD4+ subsets from Type 1 diabetes patients carried moderately but significantly shorter TCRB CDR3s. Relative to healthy donors, patients appeared to have naive, central memory and Treg TCRB repertoires that were more similar.

All of the isolated RNA was reverse transcribed, so expressed TCRB transcripts were sequenced. Deep immunoSEQ sequencing covered naive, central memory and regulatory T cell samples. Measured with immunoSEQ multiplex PCR; TCRdb has only the in-frame clones, and not every one. The sample has around 300,000 clones; 8% are singletons. Blood was drawn once from each donor into heparinised tubes. The draws averaged around 0.12 L. V was trimmed by 7 bases and J by 2 bases, leaving 21 bases between them. Germline-derived CDR1 and CDR2 are MNHEY and SMNVEV (reference sequence). This CDR3 is built from 16 residues. On this clone: The antigen is undetermined.

The TCR was taken from a young woman in good health. The material sequenced was central memory CD4+ T cells from blood. The chain links TRBV27 to TRBJ2-7; a possible D gene is TRBD1 (6 bases). The CDR3 sequence is CASTRDRGTQTYEQYF. CDR3 coding DNA: TGTGCCAGCACTCGTGATCGTGGGACACAGACCTACGAGCAGTACTTC.